This TCR beta chain derives from a study of identical twins. Study-level findings and limits: Within cord blood, abundant beta clonotypes carried fewer insertions, but memory repertoires showed no such trend.

CDR1 is SGHVS, CDR2 FNYEAQ, per germline. The CDR3 runs to 20 residues. Losses at the gene ends were 2 bases for V and 4 bases for J; bases not matched to a gene: 13. As for this clonotype: The antigen remains unidentified.

Each CDR3 protein is one row after TCRdb ran MiXCR on the 5' RACE reads. The repertoire includes under 250,000 distinct CDR3 sequences, approximately 7.9% of them detected once, and less than 6.5% sits in the top ten. These data are also associated with another study on yellow fever vaccine responses in identical twins.

The V gene is TRBV7-6, the J gene TRBJ2-1, with 14 bases identical to TRBD2. This clonotype was sampled from a woman between 18 and 29 years old in good health. Sequencing was performed on CD8+ T cells sorted from blood. In DNA, the CDR3 is TGTGCCAGCAGCTTATCATACACAGGGACTAGCGGGAGTAGGTACAATGAGCAGTTCTTC. It encodes CASSLSYTGTSGSRYNEQFF.